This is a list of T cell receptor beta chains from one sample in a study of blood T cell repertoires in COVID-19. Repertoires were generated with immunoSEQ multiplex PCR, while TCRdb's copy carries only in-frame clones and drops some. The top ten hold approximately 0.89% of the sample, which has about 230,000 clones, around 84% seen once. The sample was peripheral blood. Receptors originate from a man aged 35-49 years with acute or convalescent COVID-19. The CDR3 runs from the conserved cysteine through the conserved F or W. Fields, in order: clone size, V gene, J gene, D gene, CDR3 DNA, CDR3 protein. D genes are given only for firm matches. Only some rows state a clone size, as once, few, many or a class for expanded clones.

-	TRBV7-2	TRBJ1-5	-	TGTGCCAGCAGCTTAACACCGATTTCACCCCAGCATTTT	CASSLTPISPQHF
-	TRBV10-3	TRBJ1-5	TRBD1	TGTGCCATCAGTGGGGCCGGGACAGGGGGTCAGCCCCAGCATTTT	CAISGAGTGGQPQHF
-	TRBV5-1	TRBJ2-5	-	TGCGCCAGCAGCCGGGAGGCGGCGGGGGCTGGGCAAGAGACCCAGTACTTC	CASSREAAGAGQETQYF
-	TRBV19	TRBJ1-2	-	TGTGCCAGTAGTAAAACCGCCAACCCAGAGCGCTATGGCTACACCTTC	CASSKTANPERYGYTF
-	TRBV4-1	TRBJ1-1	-	TGCGCCAGCAGCCAGGGACTTCTCCGACAGAACACTGAAGCTTTCTTT	CASSQGLLRQNTEAFF
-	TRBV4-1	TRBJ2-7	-	TGCGCCAGCAGCCAAAGTATGACCTCGGGCTCCTACGAGCAGTACTTC	CASSQSMTSGSYEQYF
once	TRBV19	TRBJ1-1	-	TGTGCCAGTAGTATACGGGGGAACACTGAAGCTTTCTTT	CASSIRGNTEAFF
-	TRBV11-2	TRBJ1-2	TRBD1	TGTGCCAGCAGGGGGACAGGTGGCTATGGCTACACCTTC	CASRGTGGYGYTF
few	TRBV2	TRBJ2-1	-	TGTGCCAGCAGTGTGGACGGGAGATACAATGAGCAGTTCTTC	CASSVDGRYNEQFF
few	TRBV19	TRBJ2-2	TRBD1	TGTGCCAGTAGTAGAACAGGGGGCGCTTATGCCGGGGAGCTGTTTTTT	CASSRTGGAYAGELFF
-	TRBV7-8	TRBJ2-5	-	TGTGCCAGCAGCCCCCGATGGGGAACGACAGACGGGGAGACCCAGTACTTC	CASSPRWGTTDGETQYF
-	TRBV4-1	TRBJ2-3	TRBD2	TGCGCCAGCAGCCTTCCGACTAGCGTCCCTAGCACAGATACGCAGTATTTT	CASSLPTSVPSTDTQYF
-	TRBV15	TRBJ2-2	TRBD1	TGTGCCACCAGGGGACAGGGAGGGTACACCGGGGAGCTGTTTTTT	CATRGQGGYTGELFF
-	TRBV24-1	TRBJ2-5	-	TGTGCCACCAGTGATTTGCCCCGAGCAGGGAGGCCATGGGAGACCCAGTACTTC	CATSDLPRAGRPWETQYF
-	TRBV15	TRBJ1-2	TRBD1	TGTGCCACCAGCCCATCCACTACCCGACAGGGGGCGAACTATGGCTACACCTTC	CATSPSTTRQGANYGYTF
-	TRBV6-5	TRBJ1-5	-	TGTGCCAGCAACCCGGGAGGTAATCAGCCCCAGCATTTT	CASNPGGNQPQHF
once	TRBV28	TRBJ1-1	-	TGTGCCAGCAGTCCCCCGCGGGGTAGGAACACTGAAGCTTTCTTT	CASSPPRGRNTEAFF
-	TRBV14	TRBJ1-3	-	TGTGCCAGCAGCCAAGATCGGTCCGCTGGAAACACCATATATTTT	CASSQDRSAGNTIYF
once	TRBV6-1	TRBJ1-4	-	TGTGCCAGCAGTGAAGTTGGGAGGGTAACGGATGAAAAACTGTTTTTT	CASSEVGRVTDEKLFF
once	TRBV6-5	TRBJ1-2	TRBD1	TGTGCCAGCAGGGCCGGGACAGGGAAGGGCTACACCTTC	CASRAGTGKGYTF
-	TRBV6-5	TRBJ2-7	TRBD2	TGTGCCACCAAGGGGTGGGCTAGCGGGGACGAGCAGTACTTC	CATKGWASGDEQYF
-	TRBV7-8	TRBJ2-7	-	TGTGCCAGCAGCTTAGGTCCCCCCGGGTCCGAGCAGTACTTC	CASSLGPPGSEQYF
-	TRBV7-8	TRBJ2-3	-	TGTGCCAGCAGCTTAGGCACTTCCCCAGATACGCAGTATTTT	CASSLGTSPDTQYF
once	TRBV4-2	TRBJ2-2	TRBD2	TGTGCCAGCAGCGAGCGGGGGGGCACCGGGGAGCTGTTTTTT	CASSERGGTGELFF
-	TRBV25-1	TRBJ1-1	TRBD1	TGTGCCAGCAGCGAAACGGGACAGGGGGACACTGAAGCTTTCTTT	CASSETGQGDTEAFF
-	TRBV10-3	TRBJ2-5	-	TGTGCCATCAGTGAGTCGGGCAGCTCACAAGAGACCCAGTACTTC	CAISESGSSQETQYF
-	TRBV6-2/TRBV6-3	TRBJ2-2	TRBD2	TGTGCCAGCAGTTACTCGACGACTAGCGGGGGGCTGAACACCGGGGAGCTGTTTTTT	CASSYSTTSGGLNTGELFF
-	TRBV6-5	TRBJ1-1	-	TGTGCCAGCAGCTACAGGGCCCCACAGGATGGAGCTTTCTTT	CASSYRAPQDGAFF
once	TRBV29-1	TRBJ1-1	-	TGCAGTGGTACAGGATCAGGGGCTGAAGCTTTCTTT	CSGTGSGAEAFF
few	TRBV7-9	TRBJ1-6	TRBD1	TGTGCCAGCAGCTTGGGACAGAATAATTCACCCCTCCACTTT	CASSLGQNNSPLHF
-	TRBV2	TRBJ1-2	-	TGTGCCAGCAAACAGCTCACCCAAGGATCCTATGGCTACACCTTC	CASKQLTQGSYGYTF
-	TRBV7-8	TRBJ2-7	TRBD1	TGTGCCAGCAGCTTCGACTACGGACAGGGCTTGAGCTACGAGCAGTACTTC	CASSFDYGQGLSYEQYF
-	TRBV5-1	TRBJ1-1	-	TGCGCCAGCAGCTTGGTTGTAGGGGTAGAACAAGAAGCTTTCTTT	CASSLVVGVEQEAFF
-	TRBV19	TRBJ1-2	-	TGTGCCAGTATCCCGCGAAAGAACGCCTATGGCTACACCTTC	CASIPRKNAYGYTF
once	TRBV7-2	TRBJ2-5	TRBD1	TGTGCCAGCAGCTTATACAGGGGGCTAGAGACCCAGTACTTC	CASSLYRGLETQYF
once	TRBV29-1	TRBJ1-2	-	TGCAGCGTCCCCGGGGGTGGCTACACCTTC	CSVPGGGYTF
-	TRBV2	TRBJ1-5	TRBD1	TGTGCCAGCAATAGGAGCCCGGGACAGAGCAATCAGCCCCAGCATTTT	CASNRSPGQSNQPQHF
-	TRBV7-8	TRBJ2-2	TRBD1	TGTGCCAGCAGCTCGGGGACAGTAAACACCGGGGAGCTGTTTTTT	CASSSGTVNTGELFF
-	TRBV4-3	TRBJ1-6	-	TGCGCCAGCAGCCAAGCAGGGGAACCCCTCCACTTT	CASSQAGEPLHF
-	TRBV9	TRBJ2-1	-	TGTGCCAGCAGCGTACGCAGGGACGGGGGCAATGAGCAGTTCTTC	CASSVRRDGGNEQFF
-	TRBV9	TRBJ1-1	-	TGTGCCAGCAGCGTGGGGGGGATCACTGAAGCTTTCTTT	CASSVGGITEAFF
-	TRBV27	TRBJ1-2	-	TGTGCCAGCAGGTCCCTGGAGCGGGCGGGATATGGCTACACCTTC	CASRSLERAGYGYTF
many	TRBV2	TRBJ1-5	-	TGTGCCAGCAGTCCCCCCCGGGGTCAGCCCCAGCATTTT	CASSPPRGQPQHF
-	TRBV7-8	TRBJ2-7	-	TGTGCCAGCACTGAGCCGGGGGTCTACGAGCAGTACTTC	CASTEPGVYEQYF
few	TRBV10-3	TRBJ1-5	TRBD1	TGTGCCGGACGTGCGCAGGGGGTTAATCAGCCCCAGCATTTT	CAGRAQGVNQPQHF